This T cell receptor (beta chain) was sequenced during a study of blood T cell repertoires in COVID-19. Study details: The United States, Italy and Spain supplied acute and convalescent COVID-19 samples.

The CDR3 consists of 16 residues. CDR1 is MNHEY, CDR2 SMNVEV, per germline (reference sequence). Trimming at V came to 5 bases and at J to 4 bases, leaving 11 bases not matched to a gene. Across about two dozen US areas, participants ranged in age from about 18 to 90 years. Clinical history reported by participants formed the basis on which cohorts were assigned. Data came from immunoSEQ multiplex PCR; TCRdb stores just in-frame clones and leaves some out. The sample lists hundreds of thousands of clones, 85% to 90% occurring once. A single count supports this clone. The specimen sequenced was PBMCs or T cells enriched from blood (not recorded which). V usage is TRBV27 and J usage is TRBJ1-1; 9 bases agree with TRBD1. The clonotype originates from a woman in her twenties or thirties with acute COVID-19. CDR3 amino acids: CASSPIDRGGSTEAFF. Written as DNA, the CDR3 is TGTGCCAGCAGTCCAATAGACAGGGGGGGCTCCACTGAAGCTTTCTTT.